The 4 T cell receptor beta chains below were found in one sample sequenced in a study of T cell responses to AZD1222 COVID-19 vaccine (dated by TCRdb to the early 2020s). This specimen's time point label, interpreted: baseline before first vaccination. Library generation was performed with the immunoSEQ multiplex PCR assay. TCRdb took this table from immuneACCESS and kept in-frame rearrangements with V and J called. Such tables lack part of the clones; where checked against another copy, unresolved V genes explain under half of the gap, and the rest is unexplained. This sample holds under 150,000 clones; about 93% were observed only once. The ten largest clones represent 0.91% of the sample. The sequences come from peripheral blood, collected on day 0 of AZD1222 vaccination. These receptors were taken from an adult in good health.

J is TRBJ1-2 and V is TRBV19, with TRBD1 matching 8 bases. The CDR3 consists of 16 residues. The junction had 14 bases not matched to a gene; V was cut back by 7 bases and J by 4 bases. Germline CDR1 and CDR2: LNHDA and SQIVND (reference sequence). CDR3 in DNA: TGTGCCAGTATGCCCTTGCAGGGGGCCCCTGTCTATGGCTACACCTTC. Its translation: CASMPLQGAPVYGYTF.

This clone was seen only once. J is TRBJ1-2 and V is TRBV19, with D perhaps TRBD1 (5 bases). This CDR3 contains 15 residues. Trimming cost V 1 base and J 4 bases, with 13 bases left between them. Germline CDR1 is LNHDA and CDR2 is SQIVND (reference sequence). This chain's CDR3 is CASSIGYRTGYGYTF. DNA of the CDR3: TGTGCCAGTAGTATAGGGTACAGGACGGGCTATGGCTACACCTTC.

The chain couples TRBV9 to TRBJ1-2, with D tentatively TRBD1 (6 bases). This CDR3 is 15 amino acids long. The V gene lost 0 bases and the J gene lost 7 bases, with 16 bases spanning the gap. Germline V gene lookup returns CDR1 SGDLS and CDR2 YYNGEE. This CDR3 reads CASSVDPGVGSGYTF. CDR3 bases: TGTGCCAGCAGCGTAGATCCAGGGGTAGGTTCTGGCTACACCTTC.

The chain is built from TRBV30 and TRBJ1-2; 10 nucleotides align to TRBD1. V lost 2 bases and J lost 7; bases outside the gene matches: 4. Germline CDR1 is GTSNPN and CDR2 is SVGIG (reference sequence). The CDR3 has 13 amino acids. CDR3 DNA sequence: TGTGCCTGGAGTTCGACAGGGGGCGTTGGCTACACCTTC. Protein: CAWSSTGGVGYTF.